A selection of T cell receptor beta chains follows, all from one sample in a study of CD8+ T cells in alopecia areata. Clones were read by immunoSEQ multiplex PCR, and TCRdb kept only the in-frame ones, dropping some. Counted here are approximately 210,000 clones, approximately 72% occurring once; the ten biggest clones make up 1.2%. The sequencing used CD4+ T cells sorted from blood, collected between weeks 44 and 45, from a patient treated with tofacitinib. The source is a human donor with alopecia areata. CDR3s include the opening cysteine and the closing phenylalanine or tryptophan. Each record gives: J gene, clone size, V gene, D gene, CDR3 DNA, CDR3 protein. A D gene is named only where the DNA matches it firmly. A row's size may be missing; if present it is once, few, many or a size class.

TRBJ2-7	NA	TRBV7-9	NA	TGTGCCAGCAGCTTCCAGGGAGTCCACGAGCAGTACTTC	CASSFQGVHEQYF
TRBJ1-1	NA	TRBV5-6	NA	TGTGCCAGCCACCGCCCGGGACGGAACACTGAAGCTTTCTTT	CASHRPGRNTEAFF
TRBJ1-1	NA	TRBV30	NA	TGTGCCTGGAGTGTTTCTGGGGCAGTGGGGACTGAAGCTTTCTTT	CAWSVSGAVGTEAFF
TRBJ1-5	few	TRBV7-2	TRBD1	TGTGCCAGCAGCTTGAGGGGGACAGGGGATCAGCCCCAGCATTTT	CASSLRGTGDQPQHF
TRBJ1-2	NA	TRBV11-1	NA	TGTGCCAGCAGCGCGGGACGAGCGGCAAACTATGGCTACACCTTC	CASSAGRAANYGYTF
TRBJ2-7	NA	TRBV7-2	NA	TGTGCCAGCAGCCCGGCAACCTACGAGCAGTACTTC	CASSPATYEQYF
TRBJ1-1	once	TRBV6-5	NA	TGTGCCAGCAGTTACAGGGGGAACACTGAAGCTTTCTTT	CASSYRGNTEAFF
TRBJ1-6	NA	TRBV27	NA	TGTGCCAGCAGTTTCGGGCAGCCCGGTTCACCCCTCCACTTT	CASSFGQPGSPLHF
TRBJ2-7	NA	TRBV28	TRBD2	TGTGCCATAACTAGCGGGGGGACAACCTACGAGCAGTACTTC	CAITSGGTTYEQYF
TRBJ2-3	NA	TRBV29-1	NA	TGCAGCGTTGGCCTGCCCACAGATACGCAGTATTTT	CSVGLPTDTQYF
TRBJ1-2	NA	TRBV2	NA	TGTGCCAGCAGTCCAGGGTATGGAGTCTATGGCTACACCTTC	CASSPGYGVYGYTF
TRBJ2-4	NA	TRBV11-2	TRBD1	TGTGCCAGCAGCTTAGCGCCGGGACAGGGGAACATTCAGTACTTC	CASSLAPGQGNIQYF
TRBJ1-1	few	TRBV29-1	NA	TGCAGCGCTATTACCGGGACCATGAACACTGAAGCTTTCTTT	CSAITGTMNTEAFF
TRBJ2-6	once	TRBV29-1	NA	TGCAGCTGTGACTCTGGGGCCAACGTCCTGACTTTC	CSCDSGANVLTF
TRBJ2-5	NA	TRBV29-1	TRBD1	TGCAGCGGCTTGAGACGGGACAGCCAAGAGACCCAGTACTTC	CSGLRRDSQETQYF
TRBJ1-1	once	TRBV4-3	NA	TGCGCCAGCAGCCAAGACAGGGTTTCGACTGAAGCTTTCTTT	CASSQDRVSTEAFF
TRBJ2-3	NA	TRBV15	NA	TGTGCCACCAAGGGCCTCACAGATACGCAGTATTTT	CATKGLTDTQYF
TRBJ1-1	NA	TRBV19	NA	TGTGCCAGTAGTTCCTTCACCGGAACAGGAGCTTTCTTT	CASSSFTGTGAFF
TRBJ1-6	NA	TRBV30	NA	TGTGCCTGGAGTGCTAGTAATAATTCACCCCTCCACTTT	CAWSASNNSPLHF
TRBJ2-1	NA	TRBV15	NA	TGTGCCACCAGCAGAGATCGGAGCTCCTACAATGAGCAGTTCTTC	CATSRDRSSYNEQFF
TRBJ1-5	NA	TRBV25-1	NA	TGTGCCAGCAGTGGGAAACTTAGCAATCAGCCCCAGCATTTT	CASSGKLSNQPQHF
TRBJ1-6	NA	TRBV2	TRBD1	TGTGCCAGCAGTGAAGACAGGGGGAGATCACCCCTCCACTTT	CASSEDRGRSPLHF
TRBJ2-7	NA	TRBV6-1	NA	TGTGCCAGCAGTGACCTCGGGAGCGAGCAGTACTTC	CASSDLGSEQYF
TRBJ2-2	few	TRBV9	NA	TGTGCCAGCAGCGTAGGAGACAGGAACACCGGGGAGCTGTTTTTT	CASSVGDRNTGELFF
TRBJ2-7	NA	TRBV14	NA	TGTGCCAGCAGCCTTACTATACAGGGCTACGAGCAGTACTTC	CASSLTIQGYEQYF
TRBJ2-1	few	TRBV11-2	TRBD2	TGTGCCAGCAGCTTATTAGCGGGCACCAATGAGCAGTTCTTC	CASSLLAGTNEQFF
TRBJ1-5	once	TRBV25-1	NA	TGTGCCAGCAGTGACGGATCTGTCTATAGCAATCAGCCCCAGCATTTT	CASSDGSVYSNQPQHF
TRBJ1-2	NA	TRBV30	NA	TGTGCCTGGAGTCAGCATGGCTACACCTTC	CAWSQHGYTF
TRBJ2-7	NA	TRBV29-1	NA	TGCAGCGCTGGATCCGGGACTTCCGAGCAGTACTTC	CSAGSGTSEQYF
TRBJ2-2	NA	TRBV4-3	NA	TGCGCCAGCAGCCAAGATGAAGGGTGGGGCGGGGAGCTGTTTTTT	CASSQDEGWGGELFF
TRBJ1-1	NA	TRBV9	NA	TGTGCCAGCAGCCCTCACCACGGTGGACACCTAAGGGTGGGGAACACTGAAGCTTTCTTT	CASSPHHGGHLRVGNTEAFF
TRBJ2-1	few	TRBV6-6	NA	TGTGCCAGCAGTACTCGGGATGAGCAGTTCTTC	CASSTRDEQFF
TRBJ2-1	NA	TRBV5-1	TRBD2	TGCGCCAGCAGCTTGACGGCTAGCGGGGGCCCGCAGGATGAGCAGTTCTTC	CASSLTASGGPQDEQFF
TRBJ1-2	NA	TRBV27	NA	TGTGCCAGCAGTTTCAGGGCCCAGGTTAACTATGGCTACACCTTC	CASSFRAQVNYGYTF
TRBJ1-2	once	TRBV27	TRBD1	TGTGCCAGCAGCCCCTACGGACAGGGCTATGGCTACACCTTC	CASSPYGQGYGYTF
TRBJ1-3	NA	TRBV11-2	NA	TGTGCCAGCAGCCGCACTAAGGACACCATATATTTT	CASSRTKDTIYF
TRBJ2-3	few	TRBV29-1	NA	TGCAGCGTTGAATCAAGGCTAGTACTTAGCACAGATACGCAGTATTTT	CSVESRLVLSTDTQYF
TRBJ2-7	NA	TRBV5-1	TRBD1	TGCGCCAGCAGCTTGGATCGGACAGGGGGCTCCTACGAGCAGTACTTC	CASSLDRTGGSYEQYF
TRBJ1-2	many	TRBV29-1	TRBD1	TGCAGCGCGACTATGACAGGGGTGGATGGCTACACCTTC	CSATMTGVDGYTF
TRBJ1-1	NA	TRBV10-2	NA	TGCGCCAGCAGTGAGGAGAGGGCTGAAGCTTTCTTT	CASSEERAEAFF